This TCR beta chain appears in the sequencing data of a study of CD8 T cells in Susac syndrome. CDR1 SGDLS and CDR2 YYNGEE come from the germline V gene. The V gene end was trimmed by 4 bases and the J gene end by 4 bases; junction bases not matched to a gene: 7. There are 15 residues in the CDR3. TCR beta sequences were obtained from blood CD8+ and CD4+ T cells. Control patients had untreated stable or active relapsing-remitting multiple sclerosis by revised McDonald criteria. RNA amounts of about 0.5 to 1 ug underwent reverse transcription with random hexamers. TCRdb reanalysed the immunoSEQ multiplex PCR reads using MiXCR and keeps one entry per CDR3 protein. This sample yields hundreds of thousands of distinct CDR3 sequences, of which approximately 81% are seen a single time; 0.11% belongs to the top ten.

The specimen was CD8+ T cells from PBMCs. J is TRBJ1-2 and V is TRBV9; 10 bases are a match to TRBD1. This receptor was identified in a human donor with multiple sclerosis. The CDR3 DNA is TGTGCCAGCAGCCTCGACAGGGGGCAAGGCTATGGCTACACCTTC. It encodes CASSLDRGQGYGYTF.